These 13 T cell receptor beta chains were all obtained from the same sample, sequenced in a study of T cells in Graves' hyperthyroidism and ophthalmopathy. Authors of the study amplified TCR beta CDR3 regions from RNA transcripts. In the first-round RT-PCR of the TCR CDR3, the HTBI primer set was used. TCRdb reanalysed the multiplex PCR reads using MiXCR and keeps one entry per CDR3 protein. The sample includes over 650,000 distinct CDR3 sequences, about 15% of them seen just once. Source material: blood. All receptors come from a young man with Graves' hyperthyroidism.

This clonotype came up many times. The CDR3 coding sequence is TGTGCCAGCAGTTTAACGGCTAGCGGGTACGAGCAGTACTTC. It translates to CASSLTASGYEQYF. The chain links TRBV27 to TRBJ2-7; TRBD2 matches 8 bases. J gave up 4 bases and V 2 bases, and 4 bases lay outside the gene matches. Germline V CDR1 and CDR2: MNHEY, SMNVEV (reference sequence). The CDR3 covers 14 residues.

A remark on this clonotype: One end of the junction does not line up with germline, which may come from a read error. The chain employs TRBV11-3 and TRBJ2-2; TRBD2 matches 8 bases. The CDR3 is 13 amino acids. Germline V gives CDR1 SGHNT, CDR2 YENEEA. DNA of the CDR3: TGTGCCAGCAGCTTAGATCGTGCGGGGGGGCTGTTTTTT. Its protein is CASSLDRAGGLFF.

This clonotype was observed at least ten times. The chain combines TRBV2 with TRBJ2-3, with TRBD2 identical over 9 bases. This CDR3 is 15 amino acids long. CDR1 and CDR2 from the germline V gene are SNHLY and FYNNEI. J was trimmed by 5 bases and V by 6 bases; bases with no gene match: 9. CDR3: CASRPTSGSGDTQYF. The CDR3, as DNA: TGTGCCAGCAGGCCGACTAGCGGTTCGGGAGATACGCAGTATTTT.

Many counts were recorded for this clonotype. This chain uses TRBV6-5 with TRBJ1-6; TRBD1 aligns across 7 bases. Looked up from germline, CDR1 is MNHEY and CDR2 is SVGAGI. The CDR3 totals 15 residues. Germline trimming cut 0 bases from V and 7 bases from J; bases unmatched to any gene: 3. DNA of the CDR3: TGTGCCAGCAGTTACTCCGGGACAGCCAATTCACCCCTCCACTTT. It yields the protein CASSYSGTANSPLHF.

This clonotype was seen a handful of times. The gene calls are TRBV6-1 and TRBJ1-6; 8 bases agree with TRBD1. Germline V gene data show CDR1 as MNHNS and CDR2 as SASEGT. The CDR3 length is 16 residues. The V and J ends lost 8 bases and 6 bases, in that order; junction bases with no gene match: 12. This CDR3 is CASGDGAGGANSPLHF. CDR3 coding DNA: TGTGCCAGCGGCGACGGGGCAGGGGGCGCTAATTCACCCCTCCACTTT.

This clonotype was counted at least ten times. This chain joins TRBV12-3 or TRBV12-4 and TRBJ2-1, with 10 bases aligning to TRBD2. The CDR3 spans 15 residues. Trimming cost V 5 bases and J 2 bases; bases outside gene matches: 3. CDR3 in DNA: TGTGCCAGCAGTCGCGGGACTAGCGCCTACAATGAGCAGTTCTTC. Translation gives CASSRGTSAYNEQFF.

This sequence joins TRBV9 and TRBJ1-5, with a tentative D call TRBD1 (5 bases). The V and J ends lost 7 bases and 6 bases respectively, with 17 bases between them. CDR1 is SGDLS and CDR2 is YYNGEE in the germline V gene. The CDR3 consists of 14 residues. DNA for the CDR3: TGTGCCAGCTCACCACCAGGGCGTTGTCAGCCCCAGCATTTT. Translation gives CASSPPGRCQPQHF.

This clonotype was observed a single time. The chain recombines TRBV20-1 with TRBJ1-6; 7 bases match TRBD1. V was clipped by 3 bases and J by 5 bases; unmatched bases: 7. Germline loops: CDR1 DFQATT, CDR2 SNEGSKA (reference sequence). This CDR3 is 15 amino acids long. CDR3 amino acids: CSASKRDRNNSPLHF. The CDR3 DNA reads TGCAGTGCTAGTAAACGGGACAGAAATAATTCACCCCTCCACTTT.

This clonotype was picked up many times. V is TRBV11-2 and J is TRBJ2-1; 13 nucleotides line up with TRBD2. From germline, CDR1 is SGHAT and CDR2 FQNNGV. V lost 1 base and J lost 9; bases outside the gene matches: 6. The CDR3 is made up of 16 amino acids. CDR3 nucleotide sequence: TGTGCCAGCAGCTTAGGGACTAGCGGGAGAGGCGGTGAGCAGTTCTTC. Protein sequence: CASSLGTSGRGGEQFF.

CDR3 loop: CASSISLTGRRGDTQYF. The CDR3 DNA sequence: TGTGCCAGTAGTATATCCCTAACAGGGAGACGAGGGGATACGCAGTATTTT. The V call is TRBV19, the J call TRBJ2-3, with D tentatively TRBD1 (6 bases). Germline assignment: CDR1 LNHDA and CDR2 SQIVND (reference sequence). Trimming left V 2 bases short and J 6 bases short, with 21 bases between. CDR3 length: 17 amino acids.

This clonotype was detected many times. V gene TRBV28 combines with J gene TRBJ1-6; TRBD1 is a possible D gene (5 bases). Trimming removed 1 base from V and 0 bases from J, with 13 bases in between. In germline, CDR1 is MDHEN, CDR2 SYDVKM. The CDR3 length is 18 residues. The CDR3 sequence is CASSLSVGAYSYNSPLHF. The CDR3, as DNA: TGTGCCAGCAGTTTATCAGTAGGGGCCTACTCCTATAATTCACCCCTCCACTTT.

This clonotype has ten or more counts. The chain carries TRBV28 and TRBJ1-6; D perhaps matches TRBD1 (5 bases). The germline V gene encodes CDR1 MDHEN and CDR2 SYDVKM. This CDR3 spans 15 amino acids. Trimming cost V 7 bases and J 6 bases, with 16 bases left between them. This chain's CDR3 is CASILQGSGNSPLHF. CDR3 bases: TGTGCCAGCATCCTTCAGGGTTCCGGTAATTCACCCCTCCACTTT.

This clonotype was recorded many times. The genes are TRBV7-9 and TRBJ1-1, with a possible D match to TRBD1 (5 bases). CDR3 length: 16 residues. V lost 4 bases to trimming and J lost 4 bases, with 19 bases between them. CDR1 and CDR2 (germline): SEHNR, FQNEAQ (reference sequence). DNA of the CDR3: TGTGCCAGCAGCTCATATTGGGGAGGGGTAGGCACTGAAGCTTTCTTT. Amino acids: CASSSYWGGVGTEAFF.